What follows describes a single T cell receptor beta chain. Its antigen is still unknown. This CDR3 is 16 amino acids long. Germline CDR1 reads SGHDT; CDR2 reads YYEEEE. The germline V and J ends were trimmed by 2 bases and 12 bases, with 26 bases remaining between them. The data derive from a study of cytomegalovirus exposure and HLA in healthy donors. This PCR relied on a set of 60 Vbeta primers and 13 Jbeta primers. This table comes from immunoSEQ multiplex PCR, and its TCRdb copy is limited to in-frame clones, with some not included. In all, the sample yields just over 150,000 clones. Findings and caveats of the study: In a later analysis, around 18,000 TCR beta sequences were associated with HLA alleles at 0.05 false discovery rate. In an earlier analysis, about 87% or about 30%: the productive usage of most TCR beta V segments.

The chain has TRBV5-6 and TRBJ1-2, with D tentatively TRBD1 (6 bases). The receptor comes from a young man in good health and CMV-seronegative. The sequenced material came from PBMCs. CDR3 protein: CASSFGLHGTRRIDTF. CDR3 bases: TGTGCCAGCAGCTTTGGGCTCCACGGGACAAGGCGAATAGACACCTTC. Combining the CDR3 with reference TRBV5-6 and TRBJ1-2 gives the whole variable domain DAGVTQSPTHLIKTRGQQVTLRCSPKSGHDTVSWYQQALGQGPQFIFQYYEEEERQRGNFPDRFSGHQFPNYSSELNVNALLLGDSALYLCASSFGLHGTRRIDTFGSGTRLTVV.